This TCR beta chain was documented in a study of beta chain features in type 1 diabetes (dated 2018 in TCRdb). Background on the whole study: Patients and healthy donors did not differ in mean age, gender distribution, total cell number or subset yield. A total of 90 million to 130 million sorted cells were examined across all samples, and a strong correlation was observed between cell number per subset and RNA yield. The study compared the TCRB repertoires of sorted circulating CD4+ T cell subsets in recently diagnosed type 1 diabetes patients with those in matched healthy donors. Whereas all 28 donors provided naive and central memory subsets, regulatory and stem cell-like memory subsets were isolated from just 8 patients and about 8 healthy donors.

Concerning this clone: Its antigen specificity is not known. Qualities for individual bases were not recorded, and no much larger clone is one base off.

The paper as a whole reports these results and caveats: Because cDNA was sequenced instead of genomic DNA, activated cells with high expression could be over-represented, although the groups did not differ in activation or CD3 levels. Only small numbers of individuals were included in the HLA sub-analyses, which left unresolved whether HLA type had any influence on TCRB rearrangement. In all four CD4+ subsets, TCRB CDR3 length was moderately but significantly shorter in type 1 diabetes patients. Patients with type 1 diabetes made fewer insertions and deleted more nucleotides at VDJ recombination sites, implying thymic rearrangement abnormalities. Shorter templates might be favored by PCR, yet because patient and control samples were amplified and corrected together, any such skew would affect both groups equally. Naive, central memory and regulatory TCRB repertoires appeared more similar among patients than among healthy donors.

A single peripheral blood draw of approximately 120 mL on average was collected from each donor into heparinised tubes. A BD FACSAria II and a panel including CD45RO, CCR7, CD25, CD127, CD95 and CD27 were used to sort naive, central memory, regulatory and stem cell-like memory CD4+ T cells. Purity was above 95% for every sorted population. Right away, PBMCs were isolated by Lymphoprep density gradient centrifugation and were stained directly, with no culture step. To minimize batch effects, samples were stained and sorted in pairs, one healthy donor with one patient per experiment. The High Capacity cDNA Reverse Transcription Kit was used to reverse transcribe all of the isolated RNA, meaning that expressed TCRB transcripts were what got sequenced. Deep immunoSEQ sequencing was performed on naive, central memory and regulatory T cell samples, with an average of roughly 3.6 million total reads per sample. Sorted cells were lysed in RLT buffer and RNA was extracted with DNase-treated RNeasy Micro or Mini kits, depending on cell number. To prevent cross-contamination, every cell subset was processed on its own, while patient and healthy donor samples were processed together. Using the immunoSEQ multiplex PCR, TCRB sequences were amplified from cDNA into 87-bp fragments spanning the CDR3 region. Amplicons were sequenced on the Illumina HiSeq platform. Processing in the source paper ran as follows. Synthetic template baselines were used to correct PCR bias computationally, reads within Hamming distance 2 were collapsed, and singletons that could not be merged were discarded. Reads were aligned against IMGT so that V, D and J genes, CDR3 length and insertions or deletions at six rearrangement sites could be assigned. Clonotype counts were normalized to sorted cell number within each subset before computing true diversity and Gini coefficients with the tcR R package. Repertoire sharing was quantified using the overlap coefficient calculated on TCRB nucleotide sequences. Out-of-frame TCRB sequences from naive cells were analyzed as a proxy for the pre-selection repertoire. TCRdb holds this immuneACCESS table with in-frame rearrangements only. Some clones are missing; in checked studies, unresolved V genes explain under half, and the rest has no known cause. V and J calls and clone size follow that table, whereas D and trimming were derived from the DNA. The sample data list 350,000 or so clones, and 15% to 20% of these were observed just once. The top ten constitute about 0.045% of the sample.

From the cysteine through the phenylalanine, the CDR3 covers 15 amino acids. Only CDR3 DNA is held: 45 bases, read in frame from base 1. Trimming accounts for 5 bases at V and 9 bases at J, while the number of junction bases matched to no gene is 10. Sequences SGHTA (CDR1) and FQGNSA (CDR2) are obtained from the germline V gene. Sequences were obtained from naive CD4+ T cells from blood. The sample's cell subset or site, from its label and the paper: true naive CD4+ T cells. Here the chain combines TRBV7-2 and TRBJ2-1, and 10 bases in between align with TRBD1. The source of this sequence is a woman aged 18-29 years in good health. CDR3 sequence: CASSVVGQGSSEQFF. The nucleotides are TGTGCCAGCAGCGTAGTGGGACAGGGGTCGAGTGAGCAGTTCTTC.